A selection of T cell receptor beta chains follows, all from one sample in a study of T cell changes during pregnancy in multiple sclerosis. TCRdb's table, derived via immunoSEQ multiplex PCR, lists solely in-frame clones and lacks some. The sample lists over 70,000 clones; around 93% were seen once. The sample in question was peripheral blood, obtained in the first trimester of pregnancy. These TCRs come from a female donor in good health, enrolled as a control in a pregnancy study. Both conserved end residues are part of each CDR3. The D gene is left open where the match is weak. Only some rows state a clone size, as once, few, many or a class for expanded clones.

many,TRBV5-1,TRBD1,TRBJ1-2,TGCGCCAGCAGTCCCGGGACAGGGGGCGGCTATGGCTACACCTTC,CASSPGTGGGYGYTF
-,TRBV19,-,TRBJ2-6,TGTGCCAGTAGAAAGGCCGGGAGTCCCTCTGGGGCCAACGTCCTGACTTTC,CASRKAGSPSGANVLTF
-,TRBV29-1,TRBD1,TRBJ1-2,TGCAGCGTTGGGGGGGACAGTTCGGGCTACACCTTC,CSVGGDSSGYTF
few,TRBV6-5,-,TRBJ2-1,TGTGCCAGCCGACAGTGGGGCAACAATGAGCAGTTCTTC,CASRQWGNNEQFF
-,TRBV4-3,TRBD1,TRBJ1-6,TGCGCCAGCAGCCATCCCGGGACAGGATCACCCCTCCACTTT,CASSHPGTGSPLHF
-,TRBV6-1,TRBD1,TRBJ2-7,TGTGCCAGCAGTGTACCGGGACAGTCAAGCTACGAGCAGTACTTC,CASSVPGQSSYEQYF
-,TRBV4-3,TRBD1,TRBJ2-1,TGCGCCAGCAGCCACCGGACAGGGGGCGATGAGCAGTTCTTC,CASSHRTGGDEQFF
-,TRBV7-2,TRBD2,TRBJ2-7,TGTGCCAGCAGTCTAGGCCAGGAAGCGGGAGGGTACGAGCAGTACTTC,CASSLGQEAGGYEQYF
-,TRBV28,-,TRBJ1-6,TGTGCCAGCAGTTTAGTCCCCCCCTTTCAAGGGGCACCCCTCCACTTT,CASSLVPPFQGAPLHF
-,TRBV18,-,TRBJ1-1,TGTGCCAGCTCACCCAGTACAGGCACTGAAGCTTTCTTT,CASSPSTGTEAFF
-,TRBV30,TRBD1,TRBJ2-5,TGTGCCTGGAGTATGGGTTCAGGGGGCATTGGGGAGACCCAGTACTTC,CAWSMGSGGIGETQYF
-,TRBV6-5,-,TRBJ2-7,TGTGCCAGCAGTTACGCGACAGCGTTGGAGCAGTACTTC,CASSYATALEQYF
-,TRBV28,-,TRBJ1-1,TGTGCCAGCAGTTTCCCCAAAAAAGCCCCAGAAGCTTTCTTT,CASSFPKKAPEAFF
-,TRBV19,-,TRBJ1-2,TGTGCCAGCAAGAAACAGGGCCGAGGGGGCTACACCTTC,CASKKQGRGGYTF
once,TRBV27,-,TRBJ2-3,TGTGCCAGCAGACCCCCGGGACTGAACACAGATACGCAGTATTTT,CASRPPGLNTDTQYF
-,TRBV4-2,-,TRBJ2-7,TGTGCCAGCAGCCAAGCAACTCTTCAGTACTTC,CASSQATLQYF
-,TRBV5-1,TRBD2,TRBJ2-7,TGCGCCAGCAGCTTGATTAGCGGGGGGGCCTACGAGCAGTACTTC,CASSLISGGAYEQYF
-,TRBV2,-,TRBJ1-1,TGTGCCAGCAGTGGAGAAGCGAACACTGAAGCTTTCTTT,CASSGEANTEAFF
-,TRBV4-3,TRBD2,TRBJ2-3,TGCGCCAGCAGCCACTTAGCGGGGAGCACAGATACGCAGTATTTT,CASSHLAGSTDTQYF
-,TRBV4-3,TRBD1,TRBJ1-2,TGCGCCAGCAGCCCAAATACTGGGACAGGGCTCGGCTACACCTTC,CASSPNTGTGLGYTF
-,TRBV25-1,-,TRBJ2-3,TGTGCCAGCACCAGGGAGGCAGATACGCAGTATTTT,CASTREADTQYF
once,TRBV5-4,-,TRBJ1-2,TGTGCCAGCAGCCCCCTAACAGGGAAGTTGGGAGAGGGCTACACCTTC,CASSPLTGKLGEGYTF
-,TRBV2,TRBD1,TRBJ1-6,TGTGCCAGCAGTGAAAGACAGGGAGTTAATTCACCCCTCCACTTT,CASSERQGVNSPLHF
-,TRBV6-6,TRBD2,TRBJ2-1,TGTGCCAGCAGTTACGATTTAGCGGGAGGTTACAATGAGCAGTTCTTC,CASSYDLAGGYNEQFF